This TCR beta chain comes out of a study of blood T cell repertoires in COVID-19. The repertoire was sequenced with immunoSEQ multiplex PCR; TCRdb's copy has only in-frame clones and lacks some. The table records a few hundred thousand clones, roughly 84% of them present only once. Germline V gene lookup returns CDR1 GTSNPN and CDR2 SVGIG (reference sequence). J lost 0 bases, V lost 3 bases, and 11 bases had no gene match. CDR3 size: 17 residues. V is TRBV30 and J is TRBJ1-2, with 9 bases identical to TRBD1. The sample was peripheral blood. The sequence derives from a woman in her thirties or forties who had recovered from COVID-19. CDR3 residues: CAWRGGGQGSTNYGYTF. CDR3 DNA sequence: TGTGCCTGGAGGGGTGGGGGACAGGGATCAACTAACTATGGCTACACCTTC.